Below, 17 T cell receptor beta chains from the same sample are listed, as sequenced in a study of T cells in Graves' hyperthyroidism and ophthalmopathy. It was RNA transcripts that yielded the amplified TCR beta CDR3 regions. The primer set for the first-round RT-PCR of the TCR CDR3 was HTBI. TCRdb used MiXCR to reprocess the multiplex PCR reads, holding one entry per CDR3 protein. The table lists 500,000 to 650,000 distinct CDR3 sequences, less than 15% of them singletons. The sequencing sample was made of blood. The receptors derive from a woman between 40 and 50 years old with Graves' hyperthyroidism.

This clonotype was observed at least ten times. The chain carries TRBV18 and TRBJ1-1; no clear D. Deletions cut 0 bases from V and 1 base from J, with 12 bases between. Germline lookup yields CDR1 KGHSH and CDR2 LQKENI. CDR3 length: 16 residues. The CDR3 DNA reads as TGTGCCAGCTCACCACCTATGGCGCAGGAGAACACTGAAGCTTTCTTT. The encoded protein is CASSPPMAQENTEAFF. The full variable domain, its missing parts supplied by reference TRBV18 and TRBJ1-1, is NAGVMQNPRHLVRRRGQEARLRCSPMKGHSHVYWYRQLPEEGLKFMVYLQKENIIDESGMPKERFSAEFPKEGPSILRIQQVVRGDSAAYFCASSPPMAQENTEAFFGQGTRLTVV.

The chain couples TRBV5-4 to TRBJ2-5; no definite D call. The germline V gene encodes CDR1 SGHNT and CDR2 YYREEE (reference sequence). The CDR3 runs 13 residues. Trimming removed 0 bases at V and 3 bases at J, with 6 bases between. The CDR3 DNA reads TGTGCCAGCAGCTTGGAAAGGGAAGAGACCCAGTACTTC. Its protein is CASSLEREETQYF.

The rearrangement joins TRBV27 to TRBJ2-7; 9 bases align to TRBD1. In germline, CDR1 is MNHEY, CDR2 SMNVEV (reference sequence). The junction had 8 bases not matched to a gene; V was cut back by 6 bases and J by 2 bases. The CDR3 sequence is 15 residues long. CDR3 amino acids: CASRLPGQGTYEQYF. CDR3 sequence (DNA): TGTGCCAGCAGGCTACCGGGACAGGGAACCTACGAGCAGTACTTC.

Concerning this clonotype: A read error is possible here, since a much larger clone lies one base away. The chain has TRBV28 and TRBJ1-2; TRBD1 agrees at 7 bases. This CDR3 contains 13 residues. From germline, CDR1 is MDHEN and CDR2 SYDVKM. V shed 8 bases, J shed 4 bases, and the junction held 7 bases outside the gene matches. The CDR3 region has the DNA TGTGCCAGCCGTATATGGGACAGCTATGGCTACACCTTC. Its protein is CASRIWDSYGYTF.

Ten or more counts support this clonotype. The V gene is TRBV28, the J gene TRBJ1-1; 9 positions match TRBD1. The V segment lost 6 bases and the J segment 0 bases; nucleotides outside the gene matches: 5. Germline V gene lookup returns CDR1 MDHEN and CDR2 SYDVKM. The CDR3 has 15 amino acids. CDR3 nucleotides: TGTGCCAGCAGACAGGGGGCTGGTGTGAACACTGAAGCTTTCTTT. As protein: CASRQGAGVNTEAFF.

In its sample, this clonotype was seen once. The CDR3, as DNA: TGCGCCAGCAGCTTGGTAGGACTAGCGGGAGGGCCGGTCTCCTACAATGAGCAGTTCTTC. Its protein product is CASSLVGLAGGPVSYNEQFF. This chain connects TRBV5-1 to TRBJ2-1; 15 positions match TRBD2. This CDR3 comprises 20 residues. After removal of 0 bases from V and 0 bases from J, the junction contained 7 bases not matched to a gene. Germline assignment: CDR1 SGHRS and CDR2 YFSETQ.

This clonotype was detected ten times or more. V and J are TRBV14 and TRBJ2-1, with D hard to call. CDR1 is SGHDN, CDR2 FVKESK, per germline. The CDR3 contains 18 residues. V was pared by 2 bases and J by 1 base, with 18 bases between. As DNA, the CDR3 is TGTGCCAGCAGCCAAAGAGACGCCGCGACACGTTCCTACAATGAGCAGTTCTTC. Amino acids: CASSQRDAATRSYNEQFF. Full variable domain (remainder filled in from reference TRBV14 and TRBJ2-1): EAGVTQFPSHSVIEKGQTVTLRCDPISGHDNLYWYRRVMGKEIKFLLHFVKESKQDESGMPNNRFLAERTGGTYSTLKVQPAELEDSGVYFCASSQRDAATRSYNEQFFGPGTRLTVL.

The rearrangement uses TRBV20-1 and TRBJ2-2, with TRBD2 matching over 10 bases. V trimming: 0 bases; J trimming: 1 base; junction bases outside the gene matches: 5. The CDR3 runs 17 residues. The germline gives CDR1 DFQATT, CDR2 SNEGSKA (reference sequence). CDR3 loop: CSARDPRLAGNTGELFF. CDR3 in DNA: TGCAGTGCTAGAGATCCCCGACTAGCGGGGAACACCGGGGAGCTGTTTTTT.

This clonotype has ten or more counts. V is TRBV11-3 and J is TRBJ2-1; D gene unclear. Trimming cost V 2 bases and J 5 bases, with 10 bases left between them. The CDR3 contains 14 residues. The germline CDR1 and CDR2 sequences are SGHNT and YENEEA. This chain's CDR3 is CASSLTVGNNEQFF. As DNA, the CDR3 is TGTGCCAGCAGCTTAACGGTGGGAAACAATGAGCAGTTCTTC.

The chain couples TRBV20-1 to TRBJ2-1; 8 bases agree with TRBD1. Germline V gene lookup returns CDR1 DFQATT and CDR2 SNEGSKA (reference sequence). The V segment lost 0 bases and the J segment 8 bases; nucleotides outside the gene matches: 9. This CDR3 is 15 amino acids long. CDR3 protein: CSAREAGQVNDEQFF. CDR3 DNA: TGCAGTGCTAGAGAGGCGGGACAGGTTAACGATGAGCAGTTCTTC.

In this sample, this clonotype turned up many times. The V gene is TRBV5-1, the J gene TRBJ2-1; 10 bases are a match to TRBD1. After removal of 0 bases from V and 6 bases from J, the junction contained 6 bases not matched to a gene. The CDR3 covers 16 residues. Germline V CDR1 and CDR2: SGHRS, YFSETQ. In nucleotides, the CDR3 is TGCGCCAGCAGCTTGGGTGGGACAGGGGTGTTCAATGAGCAGTTCTTC. As protein: CASSLGGTGVFNEQFF.

This clonotype was detected many times. The chain joins TRBV7-9 to TRBJ2-3, with no clear D. The CDR3 totals 14 residues. Germline CDR1 reads SEHNR; CDR2 reads FQNEAQ (reference sequence). V was cut by 4 bases and J by 2 bases, with 10 bases left in between. CDR3 sequence reads: CASSSRSLTDTQYF. In DNA form, the CDR3 reads TGTGCCAGCAGCTCGAGGAGCCTCACAGATACGCAGTATTTT.

The sample holds many counts of this clonotype. The V and J genes are TRBV2 and TRBJ1-6; TRBD1 matches 11 bases. The trim removed 7 bases at V and 7 bases at J, leaving 6 bases unmatched. The CDR3 has 15 amino acids. Germline loops: CDR1 SNHLY, CDR2 FYNNEI. CDR3: CASTRDRGTNSPLHF. CDR3 sequence (DNA): TGTGCCAGCACCCGGGACAGGGGGACGAATTCACCCCTCCACTTT.

In its sample, this clonotype was seen many times. The DNA of the CDR3 is TGCAGTGCTAGAGGACCGACTAGCGGGTTCTACAATGAGCAGTTCTTC. As protein: CSARGPTSGFYNEQFF. The chain carries TRBV20-1 and TRBJ2-1, with 10 bases aligning to TRBD2. The CDR3 is 16 residues long. J gave up 3 bases and V 1 base, and 6 bases lay outside the gene matches. From germline, CDR1 is DFQATT and CDR2 SNEGSKA (reference sequence).

This clonotype appeared many times. The chain joins TRBV20-1 to TRBJ2-3; tentative D call: TRBD2 (8 bases). Between the trimmed V and J ends, which lost 6 bases and 2 bases, there was a span of 21 bases. Germline V gene lookup returns CDR1 DFQATT and CDR2 SNEGSKA (reference sequence). This CDR3 comprises 16 residues. CDR3 amino acids: CSADGTAGDNTDTQYF. The CDR3, as DNA: TGCAGTGCCGATGGGACAGCGGGAGATAACACAGATACGCAGTATTTT.

This clonotype has a count of ten or more. The genes are TRBV6-1 and TRBJ2-2, with D unclear. Trimming stripped 1 base from V and 4 bases from J, with 10 bases between. CDR1 and CDR2 from the germline V gene are MNHNS and SASEGT. CDR3 length: 15 amino acids. CDR3 bases: TGTGCCAGCAGTGAAGATTGGTTCGGCACCGGGGAGCTGTTTTTT. This sequence encodes CASSEDWFGTGELFF.

Here the CDR3 DNA reads TGCAGCCTCATCCCCTTTGGCGGGGGCGGCACAGATACGCAGTATTTT. It is translated as CSLIPFGGGGTDTQYF. The chain has TRBV29-1 and TRBJ2-3; D is possibly TRBD2 (7 bases). The V end lost 8 bases, the J end lost 1 base, and 22 bases lay between the germline ends. The CDR3 has 16 residues. Germline CDR1 reads SQVTM; CDR2 reads ANQGSEA.